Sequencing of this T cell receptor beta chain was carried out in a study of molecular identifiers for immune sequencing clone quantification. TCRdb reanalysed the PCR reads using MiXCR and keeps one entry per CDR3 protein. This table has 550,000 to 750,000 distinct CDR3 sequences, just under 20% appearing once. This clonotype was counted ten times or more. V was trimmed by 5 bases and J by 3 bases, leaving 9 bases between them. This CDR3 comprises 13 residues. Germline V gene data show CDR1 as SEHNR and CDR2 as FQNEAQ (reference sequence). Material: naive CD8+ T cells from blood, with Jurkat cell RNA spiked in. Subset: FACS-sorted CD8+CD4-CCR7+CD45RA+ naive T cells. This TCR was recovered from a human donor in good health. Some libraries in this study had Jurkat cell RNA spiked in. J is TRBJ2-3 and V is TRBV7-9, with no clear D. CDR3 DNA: TGTGCCAGCAGCCCGGAGAATACAGATACGCAGTATTTT. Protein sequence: CASSPENTDTQYF.